This TCR beta chain was identified in a study of long-term antiretroviral therapy in people with HIV. The ends lost 4 bases at V and 3 bases at J; junction bases unmatched: 7. Germline V gene data show CDR1 as SGHDT and CDR2 as YYEEEE. CDR3 size: 15 residues. Running of the v3.0 immunoSEQ assay took place at survey level. For every sample, sequencing targeted roughly 40,000-55,000 T-cell genomes. Assay: immunoSEQ multiplex PCR; the TCRdb copy retains only in-frame clones and omits some. The sample comprises 20,000 to 25,000 clones, approximately 81% of which are singletons, and approximately 12% rests with the top ten.

The source is a man in his forties with HIV. This sequence joins TRBV5-6 and TRBJ2-1, with 7 bases lining up with TRBD2. The specimen was unsorted PBMCs, collected 0.1 years before starting antiretroviral therapy. In DNA form, the CDR3 reads TGTGCCAGCAGCCTACGGGGGGACGGCTACAATGAGCAGTTCTTC. Translating it yields CASSLRGDGYNEQFF.